These 29 T cell receptor beta chains were sequenced from one sample in a study of blood T cell repertoires in COVID-19. Using immunoSEQ multiplex PCR, the repertoire was profiled, and TCRdb retains in-frame clones only, with some absent. This sample has approximately 180,000 clones, with over 65% found just once. Input material: peripheral blood. The receptors were sampled from a person between 70 and 80 years old with COVID-19, enrolled during active disease.

The chain combines TRBV7-6 with TRBJ1-6; TRBD1 aligns across 8 bases. The trim removed 1 base at V and 10 bases at J, leaving 6 bases unmatched. The CDR3 contains 15 residues. Germline CDR1 and CDR2: SGHVS and FNYEAQ. The CDR3 sequence is CASSLGTGGDSPLHF. In DNA form, the CDR3 reads TGTGCCAGCAGCTTAGGTACAGGGGGGGACTCACCCCTCCACTTT.

V usage is TRBV5-1 and J usage is TRBJ2-7, with D possibly matching TRBD1 (6 bases). The V and J ends lost 1 base and 5 bases respectively, with 16 bases between them. From germline, CDR1 is SGHRS and CDR2 YFSETQ. CDR3 length: 15 residues. CDR3 bases: TGCGCCAGCAGCTTGACAGGGACAACGGGAAACGAGCAGTACTTC. It yields the protein CASSLTGTTGNEQYF.

The chain is built from TRBV9 and TRBJ1-2; tentative D call: TRBD1 (5 bases). The CDR3 is made up of 16 amino acids. Germline V lookup: CDR1 SGDLS, CDR2 YYNGEE. V was clipped by 0 bases and J by 2 bases, with 14 bases between them. Here the CDR3 reads CASSVAHGQGNYGYTF. In DNA, the CDR3 is TGTGCCAGCAGCGTAGCTCATGGGCAGGGCAACTATGGCTACACCTTC.

This chain joins TRBV28 and TRBJ2-2; TRBD1 might be the D (5 bases). The CDR3 length is 16 residues. Germline V gene lookup returns CDR1 MDHEN and CDR2 SYDVKM. Trimming stripped 1 base from V and 1 base from J, with 10 bases between. The CDR3 nucleotides read TGTGCCAGCAGTTTATTGGTCCAGGGGAACACCGGGGAGCTGTTTTTT. It is translated as CASSLLVQGNTGELFF.

The chain employs TRBV7-8 and TRBJ1-2; no definite D call. The CDR3 spans 12 residues. Germline V gene data show CDR1 as SGHVS and CDR2 as FQNEAQ. V lost 1 base, J lost 8 bases, and 8 bases lay in between. CDR3 sequence reads: CASSLVREGYTF. The CDR3 coding sequence is TGTGCCAGCAGCTTAGTGCGGGAGGGCTACACCTTC.

The gene calls are TRBV2 and TRBJ2-6, with D unclear. The CDR3 covers 15 residues. Germline CDR1 reads SNHLY; CDR2 reads FYNNEI. Trimming pared 6 bases from V and 1 base from J, leaving 10 bases between. Written as DNA, the CDR3 is TGTGCCAGCAGAGCCGCTCAATCTGGGGCCAACGTCCTGACTTTC. Translation: CASRAAQSGANVLTF.

V gene TRBV28 combines with J gene TRBJ1-1, with a possible D match to TRBD1 (6 bases). Germline V gene lookup returns CDR1 MDHEN and CDR2 SYDVKM. Trimming shortened V by 6 bases and J by 2 bases, and 10 bases separated the two germline ends. CDR3 length: 13 amino acids. The CDR3 spells CASSPGHNTEAFF. The DNA of the CDR3 is TGTGCCAGCAGCCCGGGACATAACACTGAAGCTTTCTTT.

This chain joins TRBV7-2 and TRBJ2-7, with D perhaps TRBD2 (6 bases). The CDR3 length is 13 residues. The germline CDR1 and CDR2 sequences are SGHTA and FQGNSA. The ends were cut back, 1 base at V and 11 bases at J, with 15 bases in the middle. The CDR3 nucleotides read TGTGCCAGCAGCTTAGACCCAGGCGGGGTTAAGTACTTC. Translating it yields CASSLDPGGVKYF.

V is TRBV4-3 and J is TRBJ2-2; D not certain. The germline CDR1 and CDR2 sequences are LGHNA and YSLEER. Between the trimmed V and J ends, which lost 4 bases and 5 bases, there was a span of 11 bases. The length of the CDR3 is 14 residues. The CDR3 nucleotides read TGCGCCAGCAGCCTACTCGTGGTTACCGGGGAGCTGTTTTTT. It codes for CASSLLVVTGELFF.

The chain links TRBV6-1 to TRBJ1-2; D remains unclear. Trimming left V 0 bases short and J 5 bases short, with 13 bases between. This CDR3 is 15 amino acids long. CDR1 and CDR2 (germline): MNHNS, SASEGT. CDR3 DNA: TGTGCCAGCAGTGAAGCCCCCGGTGGTAATTATGGCTACACCTTC. Translated, it gives CASSEAPGGNYGYTF.

This clone was picked up a small number of times. The chain has TRBV7-9 and TRBJ2-7; maybe TRBD1 (6 bases). Germline loops: CDR1 SEHNR, CDR2 FQNEAQ (reference sequence). Trimming took off 4 bases at V and 3 bases at J, with 13 bases between the two ends. There are 14 residues in the CDR3. In DNA form, the CDR3 reads TGTGCCAGCAGCTGGAGGTTACAGGGCTACGAGCAGTACTTC. Translation: CASSWRLQGYEQYF.

This chain connects TRBV9 to TRBJ1-6; D gene ambiguous. Germline V gives CDR1 SGDLS, CDR2 YYNGEE. With 0 bases removed from V and 8 bases from J, the gap between germline ends came to 6 bases. The CDR3 sequence is 13 residues long. The DNA for the CDR3 is TGTGCCAGCAGCGTAGATCCCGATTCACCCCTCCACTTT. Its protein product is CASSVDPDSPLHF.

This clone was detected once. The V gene is TRBV9, the J gene TRBJ2-1; 7 bases fit TRBD2. This CDR3 is 17 amino acids long. Germline CDR1 reads SGDLS; CDR2 reads YYNGEE. Trimming cost V 4 bases and J 3 bases; bases outside gene matches: 13. Written as DNA, the CDR3 is TGTGCCAGCAGCCCTCCGGGGGGTAGGGGAGGCTACAATGAGCAGTTCTTC. Its translation is CASSPPGGRGGYNEQFF.

This rearrangement joins TRBV7-4 to TRBJ1-4; D perhaps matches TRBD1 (5 bases). The CDR3 spans 15 residues. V lost 1 base, J lost 6 bases, and 12 bases lay in between. The V gene's germline CDR1 is SGHVT and CDR2 SQSDAQ. The DNA of the CDR3 is TGTGCCAGCAGCTTAGTGACAGTTCGAGATGAAAAACTGTTTTTT. Protein sequence: CASSLVTVRDEKLFF.

This chain connects TRBV3-1 (or the pseudogene TRBV3-2) to TRBJ2-4; tentative D call: TRBD2 (5 bases). Per the germline V gene, CDR1 is LGHDT and CDR2 is YNNKEL (reference sequence). The CDR3 covers 14 residues. Trimming took off 1 base at V and 8 bases at J, with 12 bases between the two ends. Here the CDR3 DNA reads TGTGCCAGCAGCCAAGTTGCCGGGCGGGACATTCAGTACTTC. Translated, it gives CASSQVAGRDIQYF.

J is TRBJ1-2 and V is TRBV28; D remains unclear. The CDR3 runs to 13 residues. V was cut by 3 bases and J by 4 bases, with 9 bases left in between. CDR1 and CDR2 from the germline V gene are MDHEN and SYDVKM. CDR3 in DNA: TGTGCCAGCAGTTTGGTCACAGCCTATGGCTACACCTTC. This codes for CASSLVTAYGYTF.

This clone was detected once. At one of its ends the junction is not consistent with the germline gene, which may arise from a read error. The V gene is TRBV6-2 or TRBV6-3, the J gene TRBJ2-7; TRBD2 matches 16 bases. The CDR3 has 14 residues. Germline CDR1 is MNHEY and CDR2 is SVGEGT. CDR3 amino acids: CASSEGLAGGRPTF. The CDR3 DNA reads as TGTGCCAGCAGCGAGGGACTAGCGGGGGGGCGGCCCACCTTC.

The J gene is TRBJ1-1, the V gene TRBV5-3, with 9 nucleotides matching TRBD1. TRBV5-3 is filed as an ORF, its function uncertain. The CDR3 is 15 amino acids. V lost 2 bases, J lost 1 base, and 3 bases stayed unmatched. The CDR3 DNA reads TGTGCCAGAAGCTTAAGGACAGGGGAGAACACTGAAGCTTTCTTT. This sequence encodes CARSLRTGENTEAFF.

The chain employs TRBV27 and TRBJ2-5; 8 bases align to TRBD1. This CDR3 spans 15 amino acids. Germline V lookup: CDR1 MNHEY, CDR2 SMNVEV (reference sequence). Trimming removed 5 bases from V and 3 bases from J; junction bases left unmatched: 8. In DNA, the CDR3 is TGTGCCAGCAGTCCCCATCGGACAGGGAAAGAGACCCAGTACTTC. Its protein product is CASSPHRTGKETQYF.

This sequence joins TRBV9 and TRBJ1-6; 7 bases are shared with TRBD1. This CDR3 comprises 15 residues. Unmatched junction bases numbered 3, after V lost 2 bases and J lost 4 bases. Germline CDR1 reads SGDLS; CDR2 reads YYNGEE. The CDR3 sequence is CASSVTGHYNSPLHF. CDR3 bases: TGTGCCAGCAGCGTGACAGGGCATTATAATTCACCCCTCCACTTT.

This sequence joins TRBV29-1 and TRBJ2-6; no definite D call. The CDR3 sequence is 13 residues long. Germline V CDR1 and CDR2: SQVTM, ANQGSEA. The germline V and J ends were trimmed by 5 bases and 2 bases, with 7 bases remaining between them. CDR3 region: CSVSLPGANVLTF. DNA of the CDR3: TGCAGCGTTAGCTTACCTGGGGCCAACGTCCTGACTTTC.

V usage is TRBV6-2 or TRBV6-3 and J usage is TRBJ1-3; perhaps TRBD1 as D (5 bases). Trimming shortened V by 6 bases and J by 10 bases, and 16 bases separated the two germline ends. In germline, CDR1 is MNHEY, CDR2 SVGEGT. CDR3 length: 13 amino acids. The CDR3, as DNA: TGTGCCAGCAGCGACGGGGGATCCCGAACCATATATTTT. Its protein product is CASSDGGSRTIYF.

This clone came up a few times. This chain uses TRBV14 with TRBJ2-7, with D possibly TRBD1 on 5 matching bases. Germline V gene sequence: CDR1 SGHDN, CDR2 FVKESK. This CDR3 has 13 residues. Trimming took off 6 bases at V and 3 bases at J, with 12 bases between the two ends. The CDR3 loop reads CASRDTGIYEQYF. As DNA, the CDR3 is TGTGCCAGCAGAGACACAGGAATCTACGAGCAGTACTTC.

The J gene is TRBJ1-1, the V gene TRBV7-2; D remains unclear. The CDR3 has 13 amino acids. Germline V gene sequence: CDR1 SGHTA, CDR2 FQGNSA. V lost 3 bases, J lost 3 bases, and 8 bases lay in between. This chain's CDR3 is CASSLKSDTEAFF. CDR3 in DNA: TGTGCCAGCAGCTTGAAAAGCGACACTGAAGCTTTCTTT.

The genes are TRBV27 and TRBJ1-2, with D maybe TRBD1 (6 bases). V was pared by 7 bases and J by 3 bases, with 15 bases between. CDR1 and CDR2 (germline): MNHEY, SMNVEV (reference sequence). This CDR3 has 14 residues. DNA for the CDR3: TGTGCCAGCAAAGGGGGTCTTGCGGACTATGGCTACACCTTC. It encodes CASKGGLADYGYTF.

This chain joins TRBV9 and TRBJ2-7, with 10 bases identical to TRBD2. Germline V lookup: CDR1 SGDLS, CDR2 YYNGEE. V lost 0 bases and J lost 4; bases outside the gene matches: 4. The CDR3 extends over 15 amino acids. This CDR3 is CASSVDGTSVYEQYF. DNA for the CDR3: TGTGCCAGCAGCGTAGACGGGACTAGCGTATACGAGCAGTACTTC.

This rearrangement joins TRBV24-1 to TRBJ1-4; D remains unclear. V lost 2 bases and J 7 bases, leaving 10 bases between the germline ends. This CDR3 spans 14 amino acids. Germline V gene lookup returns CDR1 KGHDR and CDR2 SFDVKD. CDR3 DNA sequence: TGTGCCACCAGTGATTCGGGGAGTGGTGAAAAACTGTTTTTT. Protein: CATSDSGSGEKLFF.

This chain connects TRBV5-1 to TRBJ1-6; 8 bases are shared with TRBD1. Germline CDR1 is SGHRS and CDR2 is YFSETQ. This CDR3 is built from 16 residues. Trimming took 2 bases from V and 7 from J; bases not matched to a gene: 8. CDR3: CASSLNRGEGNSPLHF. The CDR3 bases are TGCGCCAGCAGCTTAAACAGGGGGGAGGGGAATTCACCCCTCCACTTT.

DNA of the CDR3: TGCGCCAGCTCGGGACTTTCGAACACCGGGGAGCTGTTTTTT. Protein sequence: CASSGLSNTGELFF. The chain carries TRBV10-2 and TRBJ2-2, with D possibly matching TRBD2 (6 bases). The CDR3 extends over 14 amino acids. Between the trimmed V and J ends, which lost 8 bases and 0 bases, there was a span of 10 bases. Per germline, CDR1 WSHSY and CDR2 SAAADI.